Below are 9 T cell receptor beta chains sequenced from a single sample in a study of blood T cell repertoires in COVID-19. Profiling relied on immunoSEQ multiplex PCR, and the TCRdb table lists in-frame clones only, not all of them. This table has 84,000 or so clones, approximately 85% appearing once. Sequencing was performed on peripheral blood. The receptor source for this set is an older man with acute or convalescent COVID-19.

The chain couples TRBV28 to TRBJ2-2, with a tentative D call TRBD1 (6 bases). This CDR3 spans 15 amino acids. The germline CDR1 and CDR2 sequences are MDHEN and SYDVKM. The V end lost 4 bases, the J end lost 1 base, and 10 bases lay between the germline ends. The CDR3 loop reads CASSSGHMNTGELFF. The CDR3 DNA is TGTGCCAGCAGTTCGGGACACATGAACACCGGGGAGCTGTTTTTT.

About this clone: Additional DNA sequences in this sample encode the identical CDR3. CDR3 bases: TGTGCCAGCTCACCAGGCGGGGGCAATCAGCCCCAGCATTTT. This gives the protein CASSPGGGNQPQHF. J is TRBJ1-5 and V is TRBV18; D call uncertain. The germline V and J ends were trimmed by 2 bases and 2 bases, with 7 bases remaining between them. CDR1 is KGHSH and CDR2 is LQKENI in the germline V gene. The CDR3 length is 14 residues. The full variable domain, rest sourced from reference TRBV18 and TRBJ1-5, is NAGVMQNPRHLVRRRGQEARLRCSPMKGHSHVYWYRQLPEEGLKFMVYLQKENIIDESGMPKERFSAEFPKEGPSILRIQQVVRGDSAAYFCASSPGGGNQPQHFGDGTRLSIL.

V is TRBV24-1 and J is TRBJ2-1; TRBD2 aligns across 8 bases. CDR1 and CDR2 (germline): KGHDR, SFDVKD. V was clipped by 6 bases and J by 3 bases; unmatched bases: 6. The CDR3 extends over 15 amino acids. The CDR3 loop is CATSPSGSHYNEQFF. CDR3 bases: TGTGCCACCAGTCCTAGCGGGTCTCACTACAATGAGCAGTTCTTC.

DNA of the CDR3: TGTGCCAGCAGCTTCAGAACGGGACAGGGTTTCTTCGGTGGGGTTGAGCAGTTCTTC. As protein: CASSFRTGQGFFGGVEQFF. The V and J genes are TRBV7-6 and TRBJ2-1, with TRBD1 matching 9 bases. The CDR3 spans 19 residues. The J segment lost 9 bases and the V segment lost 3 bases, leaving 21 bases of the junction unmatched. Germline lookup yields CDR1 SGHVS and CDR2 FNYEAQ.

The rearrangement joins TRBV15 to TRBJ2-1, with a tentative D call TRBD2 (5 bases). With 1 base removed from V and 0 bases from J, the gap between germline ends came to 10 bases. The CDR3 runs to 16 residues. CDR1 is LNHNV, CDR2 YYDKDF, per germline (reference sequence). CDR3 DNA: TGTGCCACCAGCAGAGGATCTAGCAACTCCTACAATGAGCAGTTCTTC. It translates to CATSRGSSNSYNEQFF.

This chain links TRBV18 with TRBJ2-7, with TRBD1 matching 7 bases. The V gene end was trimmed by 1 base and the J gene end by 5 bases; junction bases not matched to a gene: 8. Germline lookup yields CDR1 KGHSH and CDR2 LQKENI. The CDR3 consists of 15 residues. The CDR3 sequence is CASSPQGAEINEQYF. In DNA, the CDR3 is TGTGCCAGCTCACCACAGGGGGCGGAAATAAACGAGCAGTACTTC.

This clone has a handful of counts. This chain uses TRBV19 with TRBJ1-1, with TRBD1 as a possible D gene (5 bases). From germline, CDR1 is LNHDA and CDR2 SQIVND (reference sequence). This CDR3 is 14 amino acids long. The germline V and J ends were trimmed by 3 bases and 0 bases, with 8 bases remaining between them. The CDR3 nucleotides read TGTGCCAGTAGTATCCAGGGTATGAACACTGAAGCTTTCTTT. Translation: CASSIQGMNTEAFF. Based on the CDR3 plus reference TRBV19 and TRBJ1-1, the full variable domain is DGGITQSPKYLFRKEGQNVTLSCEQNLNHDAMYWYRQDPGQGLRLIYYSQIVNDFQKGDIAEGYSVSREKKESFPLTVTSAQKNPTAFYLCASSIQGMNTEAFFGQGTRLTVV.

The chain employs TRBV14 and TRBJ1-1; a weak D match, TRBD1 (5 bases). Trimming left V 2 bases short and J 4 bases short, with 11 bases between. The CDR3 loop spans 14 amino acids. Germline V gene lookup returns CDR1 SGHDN and CDR2 FVKESK. The CDR3 loop is CASSQPTGLTEAFF. CDR3 DNA sequence: TGTGCCAGCAGCCAACCTACAGGCCTCACTGAAGCTTTCTTT.

This chain uses TRBV4-1 with TRBJ2-1, with D maybe TRBD2 (7 bases). There are 16 residues in the CDR3. The germline CDR1 and CDR2 sequences are MGHRA and YSYEKL. Trimming removed 1 base at V and 7 bases at J, with 17 bases between. The CDR3 DNA sequence: TGCGCCAGCAGCCAAGCGGGGGGCGCCCTTTGGAATGAGCAGTTCTTC. Protein sequence: CASSQAGGALWNEQFF.